Presented here are 9 T cell receptor beta chains from one specimen sequenced in a study of shared clonotypes between healthy human individuals. Sequenced by immunoSEQ multiplex PCR; TCRdb stores in-frame clones only, minus some. The sample holds approximately 2.3 million clones, over 90% seen once. Sequenced material: naive CD4+ T cells from PBMCs. Subset of the sample: CD45RA+ positively selected. The receptors stem from a man aged 18 to 29 in good health. Some clones in this sample may be carry-over from other donors' samples.

The chain is built from TRBV18 and TRBJ2-7, with 9 bases matching TRBD2. The V and J ends lost 4 bases and 3 bases, in that order; junction bases with no gene match: 7. Per germline, CDR1 KGHSH and CDR2 LQKENI. The CDR3 has 15 residues. The CDR3 DNA reads as TGTGCCAGCTCACGAGCGGGAGGTTCTTACTACGAGCAGTACTTC. Translating gives CASSRAGGSYYEQYF.

The CDR3 region has the DNA TGTGCCAGCAGTTTATGGGCGGGGGTCAATCAGCCCCAGCATTTT. This gives the protein CASSLWAGVNQPQHF. This chain uses TRBV28 with TRBJ1-5; the D gene is possibly TRBD1 (5 bases). This CDR3 region has 15 residues. Trimming stripped 0 bases from V and 3 bases from J, with 9 bases between. Per germline, CDR1 MDHEN and CDR2 SYDVKM.

The chain employs TRBV5-8 and TRBJ2-3, with D uncertain. In germline, CDR1 is SGHTS, CDR2 YDEGEE. CDR3 length equals 13 residues. Trimming stripped 2 bases from V and 0 bases from J, with 4 bases between. The CDR3 sequence is CASSLVSTDTQYF. CDR3 DNA: TGTGCCAGCAGCTTAGTGAGCACAGATACGCAGTATTTT.

This chain connects TRBV11-1 to TRBJ2-3, with 9 bases identical to TRBD1. The germline gives CDR1 SGHAT, CDR2 FQDESV (reference sequence). This CDR3 region has 15 residues. With V trimmed by 5 bases and J by 2 bases, 5 bases remained unmatched. Written as DNA, the CDR3 is TGTGCCAGCAGCGTGGACAGGGGTTCCACAGATACGCAGTATTTT. Protein sequence: CASSVDRGSTDTQYF.

CDR3 nucleotides: TGTGCCAGCTCACCACCCGGTTCAGGAAATGAGCAGTTCTTC. Encoded protein: CASSPPGSGNEQFF. This chain joins TRBV18 and TRBJ2-1; D gene unclear. This CDR3 is 14 amino acids long. V was pared by 0 bases and J by 7 bases, with 10 bases between. The germline V gene encodes CDR1 KGHSH and CDR2 LQKENI.

V and J are TRBV7-2 and TRBJ2-5, with 8 positions matching TRBD1. The CDR3 has 16 residues. Germline lookup yields CDR1 SGHTA and CDR2 FQGNSA. The J segment lost 1 base and the V segment lost 1 base, leaving 5 bases of the junction unmatched. The CDR3 loop is CASSLGRTGTQETQYF. In nucleotides, the CDR3 is TGTGCCAGCAGCTTAGGACGGACAGGGACCCAAGAGACCCAGTACTTC.

To note about this clone: Distinct nucleotide sequences in the sample also encode this CDR3. This sequence joins TRBV6-1 and TRBJ2-7; 10 positions match TRBD2. Per the germline V gene, CDR1 is MNHNS and CDR2 is SASEGT. J was trimmed by 4 bases and V by 1 base; bases with no gene match: 1. CDR3 length: 14 residues. CDR3 region: CASSEGTSGYEQYF. For the CDR3, the DNA is TGTGCCAGCAGTGAAGGGACTAGCGGTTACGAGCAGTACTTC.

The chain links TRBV18 to TRBJ2-5; 9 nucleotides match TRBD1. The V gene's germline CDR1 is KGHSH and CDR2 LQKENI. The CDR3 sequence is 15 residues long. The trim removed 1 base at V and 4 bases at J, leaving 4 bases unmatched. Here the CDR3 reads CASSPRDRVSETQYF. The CDR3 DNA follows: TGTGCCAGCTCACCACGGGACAGGGTTTCAGAGACCCAGTACTTC.

As for this clone: In the same sample, other DNA sequences code for this CDR3. This rearrangement joins TRBV7-2 to TRBJ2-1, with a weak D call TRBD2 (6 bases). The CDR3 totals 13 residues. Per germline, CDR1 SGHTA and CDR2 FQGNSA. The V end lost 1 base, the J end lost 6 bases, and 7 bases lay between the germline ends. As DNA, the CDR3 is TGTGCCAGCAGCTTAGGCGGGACCAATGAGCAGTTCTTC. Protein: CASSLGGTNEQFF.